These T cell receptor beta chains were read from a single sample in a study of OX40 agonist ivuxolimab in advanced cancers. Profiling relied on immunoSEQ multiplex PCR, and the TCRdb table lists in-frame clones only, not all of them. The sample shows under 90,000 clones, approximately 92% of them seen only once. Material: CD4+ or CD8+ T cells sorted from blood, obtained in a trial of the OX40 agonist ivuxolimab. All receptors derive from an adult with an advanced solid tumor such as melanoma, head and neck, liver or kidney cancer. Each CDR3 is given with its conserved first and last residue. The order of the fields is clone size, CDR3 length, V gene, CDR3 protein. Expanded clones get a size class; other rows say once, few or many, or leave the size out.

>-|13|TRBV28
CASRRTGSNEQFF
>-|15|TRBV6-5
CASTPAGRMNTEAFF
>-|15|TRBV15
CATSRDTRGTYEQYF
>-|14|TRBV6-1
CASMGGLLYNEQFF
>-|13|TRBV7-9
CASSLPGLYEQYF
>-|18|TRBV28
CASSPPSGSRNAKNIQYF
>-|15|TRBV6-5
CASSYNRDPYNEQFF
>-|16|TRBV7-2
CASSPDSGRGPGELFF
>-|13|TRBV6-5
CASSRVINQPQHF
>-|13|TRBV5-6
CAGSSTPDQPQHF
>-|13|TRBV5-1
CASSFRSNEKLFF
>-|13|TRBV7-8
CASRPGTPQRRFF
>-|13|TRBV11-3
CASSSGLAYEQYF
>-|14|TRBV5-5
CASRTGGSGNTIYF
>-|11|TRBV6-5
CASSPSGELFF
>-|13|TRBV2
CASTGTGKETQYF
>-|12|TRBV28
CASSFEIEKLFF
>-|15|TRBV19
CASSISPSGSYEQYF
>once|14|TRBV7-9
CASSLGQINEKLFF
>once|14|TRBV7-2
CASSLVRSDYGYTF
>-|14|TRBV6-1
CASRRLAGAETQYF
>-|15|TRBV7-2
CASSQTGLAGVEQYF
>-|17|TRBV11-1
CASSSQSSGGLRPEAFF
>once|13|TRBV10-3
CAISEGQLYGYTF
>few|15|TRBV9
CASSAVQGSQETQYF
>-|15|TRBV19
CASSIAGGRPDTQYF
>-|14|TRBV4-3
CASSQETASNEQFF
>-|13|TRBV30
CARSLPTGREQYF
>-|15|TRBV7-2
CASSLEAGVLNEQFF
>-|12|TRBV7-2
CASSLRDRQLIF
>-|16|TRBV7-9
CASSLVGSSGTYEQYF
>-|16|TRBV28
CASSLSPAGLTDTQYF
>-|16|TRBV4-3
CASSQDGQPNNSPLHF
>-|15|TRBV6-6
CASSLASQTNSPLHF
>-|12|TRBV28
CASSSNPYEQYF
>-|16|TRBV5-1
CASSLDSPSLYNEQFF
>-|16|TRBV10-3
CAISDPTGGGYNEQFF
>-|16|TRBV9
CASSVGPYPNTDTQYF
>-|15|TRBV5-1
CASSPTGLEATEAFF
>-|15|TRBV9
CASSVLPTNTGELFF
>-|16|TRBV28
CASHPAEGQGGHEQYF
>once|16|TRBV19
CASRPSRASSYNEQFF
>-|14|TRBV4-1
CASSQGHSTETQYF